The 16 T cell receptor beta chains below come from one sample, sequenced in a study of blood T cell repertoires in COVID-19. Only in-frame clones appear in the TCRdb table, and some are missing; sequencing was by immunoSEQ multiplex PCR. The data hold 200,000 to 250,000 clones, with about 83% observed a single time. Sequenced material: peripheral blood. The receptors derive from an older man with acute or convalescent COVID-19.

The chain is built from TRBV5-4 and TRBJ1-4, with 10 bases identical to TRBD1. This CDR3 has 14 amino acids. Germline V gene data show CDR1 as SGHNT and CDR2 as YYREEE (reference sequence). Germline trimming cut 4 bases from V and 8 bases from J; bases unmatched to any gene: 5. CDR3 bases: TGTGCCAGCAGCCAGGGACAGGGGAGGGAAAAACTGTTTTTT. This codes for CASSQGQGREKLFF.

The rearrangement joins TRBV7-2 to TRBJ2-3, with TRBD2 matching over 10 bases. The length of the CDR3 is 17 residues. CDR1 and CDR2 from the germline V gene are SGHTA and FQGNSA. Trimming at V came to 5 bases and at J to 8 bases, leaving 16 bases not matched to a gene. CDR3 sequence: CASSPVAGGSRGGTQYF. CDR3 nucleotides: TGTGCCAGCAGCCCCGTAGCGGGGGGTTCCCGAGGCGGTACGCAGTATTTT.

The chain joins TRBV28 to TRBJ1-1, with TRBD1 identical over 8 bases. This CDR3 is built from 14 residues. The germline V gene encodes CDR1 MDHEN and CDR2 SYDVKM. V lost 4 bases to trimming and J lost 11 bases; unmatched junction nucleotides: 12. The CDR3 DNA reads TGTGCCAGCAGTTCGGGACAGGTTGGGGGTTTGGCTTTCTTT. Its translation is CASSSGQVGGLAFF.

The rearrangement uses TRBV10-3 and TRBJ2-2, with a weak D call TRBD1 (6 bases). Per the germline V gene, CDR1 is ENHRY and CDR2 is SYGVKD. The ends were cut back, 0 bases at V and 6 bases at J, with 17 bases in the middle. The CDR3 sequence is 17 residues long. The CDR3 is CAISESFSRQAPGELFF. The CDR3 bases are TGTGCCATCAGTGAGTCATTCTCGAGACAGGCCCCCGGGGAGCTGTTTTTT.

The chain employs TRBV2 and TRBJ2-5; the match to TRBD1 covers 11 bases. Per the germline V gene, CDR1 is SNHLY and CDR2 is FYNNEI. The CDR3 loop spans 15 amino acids. The V and J ends lost 6 bases and 7 bases, in that order; junction bases with no gene match: 10. The CDR3 region has the DNA TGTGCCAGCAGATGGGGACAGGGGGAGAGCGGGACCCAGTACTTC. Translation: CASRWGQGESGTQYF.

The chain is built from TRBV19 and TRBJ2-3; 16 nucleotides line up with TRBD2. CDR1 and CDR2 (germline): LNHDA, SQIVND (reference sequence). Trimming took 4 bases from V and 5 from J; bases not matched to a gene: 9. This CDR3 spans 18 amino acids. The DNA for the CDR3 is TGTGCCAGTAGTACCTCGGGACTAGCGGGAGGGTCCAGAGATACGCAGTATTTT. This encodes CASSTSGLAGGSRDTQYF. The full variable domain, with the rest looked up from reference TRBV19 and TRBJ2-3, is DGGITQSPKYLFRKEGQNVTLSCEQNLNHDAMYWYRQDPGQGLRLIYYSQIVNDFQKGDIAEGYSVSREKKESFPLTVTSAQKNPTAFYLCASSTSGLAGGSRDTQYFGPGTRLTVL.

The chain has TRBV25-1 and TRBJ2-6; 7 bases are a match to TRBD1. Germline lookup yields CDR1 MGHDK and CDR2 SYGVNS. This CDR3 contains 18 residues. V lost 1 base, J lost 2 bases, and 8 bases stayed unmatched. Here the CDR3 DNA reads TGTGCCAGCAGTGAATTGAAAGGGGGCTCGACTGGGGCCAACGTCCTGACTTTC. This sequence encodes CASSELKGGSTGANVLTF.

This clone was seen a handful of times. The rearrangement uses TRBV7-3 and TRBJ2-7, with 11 nucleotides matching TRBD2. CDR3 length equals 17 residues. The V gene end was trimmed by 2 bases and the J gene end by 7 bases; junction bases not matched to a gene: 13. Germline V CDR1 and CDR2: SGHTA, FQGTGA. Here the CDR3 reads CASSLLPGLAGGEEQYF. DNA of the CDR3: TGTGCCAGCAGCTTACTACCGGGTCTAGCGGGAGGAGAAGAGCAGTACTTC.

The gene calls are TRBV6-2 or TRBV6-3 and TRBJ2-3; D gene ambiguous. Germline V gene data show CDR1 as MNHEY and CDR2 as SVGEGT. CDR3 length equals 15 residues. V was shortened by 6 bases and J by 5 bases, with 18 bases between the two germline ends. CDR3 bases: TGTGCCAGCAGCTCCACGCGGAGCTGGTTAGATACGCAGTATTTT. It encodes CASSSTRSWLDTQYF.

The chain uses TRBV5-4 and TRBJ2-7; a weak D match, TRBD1 (5 bases). The CDR3 is 14 residues long. Per the germline V gene, CDR1 is SGHNT and CDR2 is YYREEE (reference sequence). V was clipped by 0 bases and J by 5 bases, with 12 bases between them. CDR3 sequence: CASSLGQSLHEQYF. The CDR3 DNA follows: TGTGCCAGCAGCTTGGGACAGAGTCTACACGAGCAGTACTTC.

This CDR3 reads CASSVTGGSGNTIYF. The CDR3 region has the DNA TGTGCCAGCAGCGTGACAGGGGGCTCTGGAAACACCATATATTTT. The chain employs TRBV9 and TRBJ1-3; 9 bases map to TRBD1. V lost 2 bases to trimming and J lost 0 bases; unmatched junction nucleotides: 0. Germline V CDR1 and CDR2: SGDLS, YYNGEE. CDR3 size: 15 residues.

As DNA, the CDR3 is TGTGCCAGCAGCCAAAGACCGGGTGGCTACACCTTC. Its protein is CASSQRPGGYTF. The chain recombines TRBV4-2 with TRBJ1-2; D unresolved. The CDR3 consists of 12 residues. Germline loops: CDR1 LGHNA, CDR2 YNFKEQ. V shed 2 bases and J shed 7 bases, with 8 bases lying between them.

V and J are TRBV5-1 and TRBJ1-2; D is unclear. Deletions cut 0 bases from V and 6 bases from J, with 9 bases between. This CDR3 region has 13 residues. Germline V CDR1 and CDR2: SGHRS, YFSETQ. The DNA of the CDR3 is TGCGCCAGCAGCTTGGCACAGTATAATGGCTACACCTTC. Residues: CASSLAQYNGYTF.

The chain couples TRBV11-1 to TRBJ2-3, with TRBD1 identical over 7 bases. V trimming: 3 bases; J trimming: 6 bases; junction bases outside the gene matches: 9. Germline CDR1 and CDR2: SGHAT and FQDESV (reference sequence). The CDR3 totals 15 residues. The CDR3 here is CASSLLTGSTDTQYF. Written as DNA, the CDR3 is TGTGCCAGCAGCTTGCTGACAGGGAGTACGGATACGCAGTATTTT. The full variable domain, completed using reference TRBV11-1 and TRBJ2-3, is EAEVAQSPRYKITEKSQAVAFWCDPISGHATLYWYRQILGQGPELLVQFQDESVVDDSQLPKDRFSAERLKGVDSTLKIQPAELGDSAMYLCASSLLTGSTDTQYFGPGTRLTVL.

The V call is TRBV5-8, the J call TRBJ2-5, with D perhaps TRBD1 (6 bases). The CDR3 is made up of 14 amino acids. The germline V and J ends were trimmed by 2 bases and 4 bases, with 12 bases remaining between them. Germline V gene lookup returns CDR1 SGHTS and CDR2 YDEGEE. The CDR3: CASSFPTGIETQYF. The CDR3 nucleotides are TGTGCCAGCAGCTTCCCGACAGGAATAGAGACCCAGTACTTC.

This chain uses TRBV18 with TRBJ1-5; D might be TRBD1 (6 bases). From germline, CDR1 is KGHSH and CDR2 LQKENI. The CDR3 is made up of 15 amino acids. V gave up 0 bases and J gave up 1 base, with 7 bases separating them. This chain's CDR3 is CASSPPGTSNQPQHF. CDR3 in DNA: TGTGCCAGCTCACCACCTGGGACAAGCAATCAGCCCCAGCATTTT.